The subject of this entry is one TCR beta chain. The data were produced by immunoSEQ multiplex PCR, yet TCRdb's version contains in-frame clones alone and is incomplete. This table has nearly 350,000 clones, around 87% appearing once. These data belong to a study of blood T cell repertoires in COVID-19. This CDR3 has 16 amino acids. V shed 1 base and J shed 4 bases, with 14 bases lying between them. Germline V gene sequence: CDR1 SGHTA, CDR2 FQGTGA. The sequenced material came from peripheral blood. The chain joins TRBV7-3 to TRBJ2-1; possible D gene TRBD2, 5 bases. This TCR came from a woman aged 50 to 60 with COVID-19, enrolled during active disease. The CDR3 nucleotides are TGTGCCAGCAGCTTAAATCCAGCGGCCATTTACAATGAGCAGTTCTTC. It is translated as CASSLNPAAIYNEQFF.